The 28 T cell receptor beta chains below were found in one sample sequenced in a study of blood T cell repertoires in COVID-19. The protocol was immunoSEQ multiplex PCR, while the TCRdb copy is restricted to in-frame clones and leaves out a portion. The table has approximately 250,000 clones, about 90% seen once. Source material: PBMCs or T cells enriched from blood (not recorded which). The origin of the receptors is a woman aged 35 to 49 who had been exposed to COVID-19.

This chain links TRBV3-1 (or the pseudogene TRBV3-2) with TRBJ2-3; 9 positions agree with TRBD2. The CDR3 length is 15 residues. CDR1 LGHDT and CDR2 YNNKEL come from the germline V gene (reference sequence). The junction had 0 bases not matched to a gene; V was cut back by 1 base and J by 1 base. The CDR3 region has the DNA TGTGCCAGCAGCCAAGGGACTAGCGGCACAGATACGCAGTATTTT. Encoded protein: CASSQGTSGTDTQYF.

J is TRBJ2-3 and V is TRBV3-1 (or the pseudogene TRBV3-2); 10 nucleotides agree with TRBD2. Germline CDR1 is LGHDT and CDR2 is YNNKEL (reference sequence). This CDR3 contains 17 residues. J was trimmed by 4 bases and V by 4 bases; bases with no gene match: 11. Here the CDR3 DNA reads TGTGCCAGCAGCCGAGAGCGGGGGGGCCTCTTACCAGATACGCAGTATTTT. Protein product: CASSRERGGLLPDTQYF.

The gene calls are TRBV7-8 and TRBJ1-6, with D uncertain. V was cut by 5 bases and J by 8 bases, with 10 bases left in between. Germline loops: CDR1 SGHVS, CDR2 FQNEAQ. The CDR3 sequence is 13 residues long. CDR3 bases: TGTGCCAGCAGCCCAGAGAGGGATTCACCCCTCCACTTT. Its protein product is CASSPERDSPLHF. Supplemented by reference TRBV7-8 and TRBJ1-6, the full variable domain reads GAGVSQSPRYKVAKRGQDVALRCDPISGHVSLFWYQQALGQGPEFLTYFQNEAQLDKSGLPSDRFFAERPEGSVSTLKIQRTQQEDSAVYLCASSPERDSPLHFGNGTRLTVT.

V is TRBV18 and J is TRBJ1-1; 8 nucleotides line up with TRBD1. Germline V gene lookup returns CDR1 KGHSH and CDR2 LQKENI. The V segment lost 4 bases and the J segment 4 bases; nucleotides outside the gene matches: 2. There are 13 residues in the CDR3. CDR3 region: CASSRDRTTEAFF. DNA of the CDR3: TGTGCCAGCTCACGGGACAGGACCACTGAAGCTTTCTTT.

V and J are TRBV28 and TRBJ1-1, with D perhaps matching TRBD1 (6 bases). This CDR3 comprises 16 residues. V gave up 2 bases and J gave up 9 bases, with 22 bases separating them. Germline CDR1 and CDR2: MDHEN and SYDVKM. The chain's CDR3 is CASSLRGGGLHLKAFF. The CDR3, as DNA: TGTGCCAGCAGTTTAAGAGGGGGGGGGCTTCACTTGAAAGCTTTCTTT.

This chain connects TRBV28 to TRBJ1-4, with 8 bases matching TRBD1. Germline V CDR1 and CDR2: MDHEN, SYDVKM. The CDR3 sequence is 17 residues long. V shed 4 bases and J 0 bases; nucleotides not matched to a gene: 7. CDR3 in amino acids: CASSSQGTGSTNEKLFF. The DNA of the CDR3 is TGTGCCAGCAGTTCCCAAGGGACAGGCTCAACTAATGAAAAACTGTTTTTT. Together with reference TRBV28 and TRBJ1-4, the CDR3 gives the full variable domain: DVKVTQSSRYLVKRTGEKVFLECVQDMDHENMFWYRQDPGLGLRLIYFSYDVKMKEKGDIPEGYSVSREKKERFSLILESASTNQTSMYLCASSSQGTGSTNEKLFFGSGTQLSVL.

The genes are TRBV15 and TRBJ1-3; D unclear. The V gene's germline CDR1 is LNHNV and CDR2 YYDKDF (reference sequence). V gave up 7 bases and J gave up 0 bases, with 13 bases separating them. This CDR3 is 15 amino acids long. For the CDR3, the DNA is TGTGCCACCAAAAGAAGCGTTGACTCTGGAAACACCATATATTTT. Amino acid sequence: CATKRSVDSGNTIYF.

This chain connects TRBV11-2 to TRBJ1-2; perhaps TRBD1 as D (6 bases). The germline CDR1 and CDR2 sequences are SGHAT and FQNNGV. The CDR3 is 13 residues long. V was shortened by 6 bases and J by 4 bases, with 12 bases between the two germline ends. CDR3: CASSLDRFYGYTF. As DNA, the CDR3 is TGTGCCAGCAGTTTGGACAGATTCTATGGCTACACCTTC.

The chain combines TRBV20-1 with TRBJ1-1, with D hard to call. Trimming shortened V by 2 bases and J by 8 bases, and 9 bases separated the two germline ends. CDR3 length: 11 residues. From germline, CDR1 is DFQATT and CDR2 SNEGSKA (reference sequence). CDR3: CSARSQFEAFF. The DNA for the CDR3 is TGCAGTGCTAGATCGCAGTTCGAAGCTTTCTTT.

The gene calls are TRBV7-9 and TRBJ1-1; D might be TRBD1 (5 bases). The V gene's germline CDR1 is SEHNR and CDR2 FQNEAQ (reference sequence). This CDR3 region has 11 residues. V was shortened by 7 bases and J by 7 bases, with 10 bases between the two germline ends. Here the CDR3 reads CASTLGVEAFF. DNA for the CDR3: TGTGCCAGCACCCTAGGGGTTGAAGCTTTCTTT.

The chain combines TRBV28 with TRBJ2-1, with 7 bases lining up with TRBD2. The CDR3 has 15 residues. CDR1 is MDHEN and CDR2 is SYDVKM in the germline V gene. Losses at the gene ends were 2 bases for V and 3 bases for J; bases not matched to a gene: 4. The chain's CDR3 is CASSLAGEIYNEQFF. The CDR3 DNA reads TGTGCCAGCAGTTTAGCGGGGGAGATCTACAATGAGCAGTTCTTC.

This clone came up once. The chain has TRBV24-1 and TRBJ1-4; D possibly corresponds to TRBD1 (5 bases). The V gene lost 2 bases and the J gene lost 3 bases, with 9 bases spanning the gap. The CDR3 runs to 15 residues. In germline, CDR1 is KGHDR, CDR2 SFDVKD. The CDR3: CATSDSRQPNEKLFF. In DNA form, the CDR3 reads TGTGCCACCAGTGATTCCCGACAGCCTAATGAAAAACTGTTTTTT.

V gene TRBV2 combines with J gene TRBJ2-2; 11 bases are shared with TRBD2. V lost 4 bases and J lost 5; bases outside the gene matches: 9. This CDR3 has 17 residues. In germline, CDR1 is SNHLY, CDR2 FYNNEI. Written as DNA, the CDR3 is TGTGCCAGCAGTGTGTTAGCGGGAGGGAGTGGTACCGGGGAGCTGTTTTTT. Translated: CASSVLAGGSGTGELFF.

The genes are TRBV7-9 and TRBJ1-1, with D maybe TRBD1 (5 bases). The CDR3 is 14 residues long. V lost 7 bases and J lost 4, with 16 bases in between. Germline values: CDR1 SEHNR, CDR2 FQNEAQ (reference sequence). In DNA, the CDR3 is TGTGCCAGCAACTTGGGGGACTTGAGCACTGAAGCTTTCTTT. Protein: CASNLGDLSTEAFF.

V is TRBV11-2 and J is TRBJ1-3; possible D gene TRBD1, 6 bases. CDR3 size: 16 residues. Trimming removed 5 bases at V and 0 bases at J, with 14 bases between. Germline-derived CDR1 and CDR2 are SGHAT and FQNNGV. CDR3 DNA: TGTGCCAGCAGCCCCACGCAGGGGAGCTCTGGAAACACCATATATTTT. Its translation: CASSPTQGSSGNTIYF.

The chain couples TRBV5-1 to TRBJ2-2, with 7 bases lining up with TRBD1. V shed 0 bases, J shed 5 bases, and the junction held 4 bases outside the gene matches. The CDR3 contains 15 residues. Germline-derived CDR1 and CDR2 are SGHRS and YFSETQ. CDR3 coding DNA: TGCGCCAGCAGCTTGGGTGACAGGGCTACCGGGGAGCTGTTTTTT. This encodes CASSLGDRATGELFF. The full variable domain, in which reference TRBV5-1 and TRBJ2-2 provide the parts outside the CDR3, is KAGVTQTPRYLIKTRGQQVTLSCSPISGHRSVSWYQQTPGQGLQFLFEYFSETQRNKGNFPGRFSGRQFSNSRSEMNVSTLELGDSALYLCASSLGDRATGELFFGEGSRLTVL.

The genes are TRBV7-9 and TRBJ2-6; no clear D gene. From germline, CDR1 is SEHNR and CDR2 FQNEAQ (reference sequence). The CDR3 runs to 17 residues. V dropped 4 bases and J dropped 0 bases, with 13 bases sitting between them. CDR3 protein: CASSSTFRYSGANVLTF. The DNA for the CDR3 is TGTGCCAGCAGCTCCACGTTTCGGTACTCTGGGGCCAACGTCCTGACTTTC.

The chain is built from TRBV5-1 and TRBJ1-1; 9 bases agree with TRBD1. With V trimmed by 0 bases and J by 4 bases, 4 bases remained unmatched. The V gene's germline CDR1 is SGHRS and CDR2 YFSETQ. The length of the CDR3 is 15 residues. The CDR3 coding sequence is TGCGCCAGCAGCTTGGGGCGGACAGGGGTCACTGAAGCTTTCTTT. This encodes CASSLGRTGVTEAFF.

The chain carries TRBV1 and TRBJ2-2; the table's D call TRBD2 went unverified against the DNA. TRBV1 is assigned pseudogene status. The CDR3 contains 17 residues. The CDR3 DNA reads TGCACCAGCCGGTTGATAGGACTAGCGGGAGTTACCGGGGAGCTGTTTTTT. Its translation is CTSRLIGLAGVTGELFF.

The J gene is TRBJ1-1, the V gene TRBV10-3, with 7 bases identical to TRBD1. With 2 bases clipped from V and 0 bases from J, the junction kept 3 bases outside the gene matches. Germline CDR1 and CDR2: ENHRY and SYGVKD. This CDR3 region has 15 residues. CDR3 sequence reads: CAISEDTGVNTEAFF. CDR3 DNA sequence: TGTGCCATCAGTGAGGACACAGGGGTGAACACTGAAGCTTTCTTT.

The chain is built from TRBV5-6 and TRBJ2-2, with D possibly matching TRBD1 (6 bases). The CDR3 sequence is 15 residues long. Per the germline V gene, CDR1 is SGHDT and CDR2 is YYEEEE. Trimming cost V 2 bases and J 2 bases, with 10 bases left between them. DNA of the CDR3: TGTGCCAGCAGCTTTCGGACAGACAACACCGGGGAGCTGTTTTTT. Translated: CASSFRTDNTGELFF.

The rearrangement joins TRBV5-4 to TRBJ2-7, with TRBD2 matching 9 bases. J gave up 4 bases and V 4 bases, and 12 bases lay outside the gene matches. Germline-derived CDR1 and CDR2 are SGHNT and YYREEE (reference sequence). The CDR3 covers 16 residues. CDR3 region: CASSPKAGGPFYEQYF. The CDR3 DNA follows: TGTGCCAGCAGCCCAAAAGCGGGGGGTCCATTTTACGAGCAGTACTTC.

V and J are TRBV29-1 and TRBJ2-3, with TRBD1 identical over 7 bases. CDR3 length: 15 amino acids. In germline, CDR1 is SQVTM, CDR2 ANQGSEA. The ends lost 6 bases at V and 3 bases at J; junction bases unmatched: 12. The DNA of the CDR3 is TGCAGCGTCATGACAGGGAGAGGACGGACAGATACGCAGTATTTT. As protein: CSVMTGRGRTDTQYF.

The rearrangement links TRBV2 to TRBJ1-5; 8 positions match TRBD1. This CDR3 is built from 16 residues. Germline-derived CDR1 and CDR2 are SNHLY and FYNNEI. V lost 2 bases, J lost 6 bases, and 9 bases stayed unmatched. The CDR3 bases are TGTGCCAGCAGTGAACAGGGGGCTGAGTGGACTCAGCCCCAGCATTTT. This gives the protein CASSEQGAEWTQPQHF.

The chain has TRBV7-9 and TRBJ1-4; the D gene is possibly TRBD1 (5 bases). There are 15 residues in the CDR3. Trimming took 8 bases from V and 0 from J, leaving 13 bases between them. Germline CDR1 SEHNR, CDR2 FQNEAQ (reference sequence). The CDR3 nucleotides read TGTGCCAGCGGGGCCGACCTAGCAACTAATGAAAAACTGTTTTTT. This gives the protein CASGADLATNEKLFF.

The chain links TRBV2 to TRBJ1-5; 9 nucleotides match TRBD1. With 6 bases clipped from V and 3 bases from J, the junction kept 9 bases outside the gene matches. The CDR3 extends over 16 amino acids. Germline V lookup: CDR1 SNHLY, CDR2 FYNNEI. The CDR3 sequence: CASSADRGGSNQPQHF. Written as DNA, the CDR3 is TGTGCCAGCAGCGCAGACAGGGGGGGGTCCAATCAGCCCCAGCATTTT.

The chain uses TRBV4-3 and TRBJ1-6; 10 bases line up with TRBD1. After removal of 3 bases from V and 8 bases from J, the junction contained 7 bases not matched to a gene. The CDR3 spans 16 residues. CDR1 is LGHNA and CDR2 is YSLEER in the germline V gene. The CDR3: CASSQTTTGGYSPLHF. CDR3 DNA sequence: TGCGCCAGCAGCCAGACGACGACAGGGGGCTATTCACCCCTCCACTTT.

The chain is built from TRBV7-9 and TRBJ1-1; D might be TRBD1 (6 bases). The V and J ends lost 8 bases and 0 bases respectively, with 10 bases between them. This CDR3 has 13 amino acids. Germline lookup yields CDR1 SEHNR and CDR2 FQNEAQ (reference sequence). Here the CDR3 reads CASSQGMNTEAFF. The CDR3 bases are TGTGCCAGCTCCCAGGGGATGAACACTGAAGCTTTCTTT.